The 30 T cell receptor beta chains below all came from one sample that was sequenced in a study of CXCR3-negative and CXCR3-positive naive CD8 T cells. Study-wide findings and caveats: In CXCR3-positive naive cells, the TRB CDR3s were more hydrophobic than in CXCR3-negative naive cells.

These receptors' targets are unknown. Libraries were UMI-labeled 5' RACE TRB cDNA. TCRdb reanalyzed the 5' RACE reads, giving one entry per CDR3 protein sequence and no DNA. The sample table sets out about 150,000 distinct CDR3 sequences. Sample: naive CXCR3+ CD8+ T cells from blood. The subset is: CD45RO-CCR7+CD27+CD95- naive CD8+ T cells expressing CXCR3 (TNR3+). These receptors all stem from a human donor in good health. Some clones in this sample may be carry-over from other donors' samples.

The chain couples TRBV5-1 to TRBJ2-7. The V gene's germline CDR1 is SGHRS and CDR2 YFSETQ. The CDR3 contains 13 residues. The CDR3 loop reads CASSFRGNYEQYF.

J is TRBJ2-7 and V is TRBV12-3 or TRBV12-4; TCRdb's assignment of TRBD1 cannot be checked, as there is no DNA. The CDR3 runs 16 residues. CDR3 amino acids: CASSFSGRKSSYEQYF.

This sequence joins TRBV13 and TRBJ1-2. The CDR3 loop spans 15 amino acids. CDR1 PRHDT and CDR2 FYEKMQ come from the germline V gene (reference sequence). This chain's CDR3 is CASSLGRGINYGYTF.

The V gene is TRBV13, the J gene TRBJ2-5; the D call of TRBD2 rests on TCRdb alone, since no DNA is present to check it. Germline assignment: CDR1 PRHDT and CDR2 FYEKMQ (reference sequence). The CDR3 has 13 residues. The CDR3 loop reads CASSFAGDETQYF.

This chain uses TRBV29-1 with TRBJ2-7. Germline CDR1 SQVTM, CDR2 ANQGSEA. There are 12 residues in the CDR3. The CDR3 protein is CSVEEGGDEQYF.

The chain is built from TRBV29-1 and TRBJ2-5; TCRdb's D call of TRBD1 is untestable without DNA. The germline gives CDR1 SQVTM, CDR2 ANQGSEA. This CDR3 is built from 17 residues. CDR3 in amino acids: CSVVAGQGLTLQETQYF. Using reference TRBV29-1 and TRBJ2-5 for the parts outside the CDR3, the full variable domain is SAVISQKPSRDICQRGTSLTIQCQVDSQVTMMFWYRQQPGQSLTLIATANQGSEATYESGFVIDKFPISRPNLTFSTLTVSNMSPEDSSIYLCSVVAGQGLTLQETQYFGPGTRLLVL.

The CDR3 region is CASSPSTTTHEQYF. The gene calls are TRBV27 and TRBJ2-7; TCRdb's assignment of TRBD2 cannot be checked, as there is no DNA. Germline loops: CDR1 MNHEY, CDR2 SMNVEV (reference sequence). CDR3 length equals 14 residues.

V is TRBV5-1 and J is TRBJ2-7; checking the TCRdb D call of TRBD2 is not possible without DNA. The CDR3 consists of 17 residues. Germline CDR1 SGHRS, CDR2 YFSETQ. The CDR3 sequence is CASSLGTVGAGIHEQYF.

The chain combines TRBV19 with TRBJ1-2. Germline V lookup: CDR1 LNHDA, CDR2 SQIVND (reference sequence). This CDR3 has 13 residues. The CDR3 region is CASSPRTGYGYTF.

J is TRBJ2-1 and V is TRBV20-1; TCRdb outputs TRBD2, but without DNA this stays unchecked. CDR1 DFQATT and CDR2 SNEGSKA come from the germline V gene (reference sequence). The CDR3 runs 15 residues. This chain's CDR3 is CSARSTSGSYNEQFF.

The gene calls are TRBV7-9 and TRBJ2-7. CDR3 size: 13 residues. Germline loops: CDR1 SEHNR, CDR2 FQNEAQ (reference sequence). The CDR3 is CASSQLDVYEQYF.

The CDR3 sequence is CAISSPGGTGTYEQYF. The chain has TRBV10-3 and TRBJ2-7; TCRdb outputs TRBD1, but without DNA this stays unchecked. CDR3 length equals 16 residues. Germline V gene data show CDR1 as ENHRY and CDR2 as SYGVKD.

The J gene is TRBJ2-1, the V gene TRBV12-3 or TRBV12-4; TCRdb's assignment of TRBD2 cannot be checked, as there is no DNA. CDR3 length: 14 residues. CDR3 in amino acids: CASSQGGLAGEQFF.

This sequence joins TRBV27 and TRBJ2-7. The CDR3 has 13 residues. Germline CDR1 is MNHEY and CDR2 is SMNVEV (reference sequence). The CDR3 spells CASSLYDSYEQYF.

The gene calls are TRBV14 and TRBJ2-5. The CDR3 has 15 residues. The V gene's germline CDR1 is SGHDN and CDR2 FVKESK. The CDR3 loop reads CASSQERSEQETQYF. The whole variable domain, filled in from reference TRBV14 and TRBJ2-5, reads EAGVTQFPSHSVIEKGQTVTLRCDPISGHDNLYWYRRVMGKEIKFLLHFVKESKQDESGMPNNRFLAERTGGTYSTLKVQPAELEDSGVYFCASSQERSEQETQYFGPGTRLLVL.

CDR3 in amino acids: CASSGGSTEAFF. The chain combines TRBV27 with TRBJ1-1; TCRdb returns TRBD1, unconfirmable since there is no DNA. Germline loops: CDR1 MNHEY, CDR2 SMNVEV (reference sequence). This CDR3 comprises 12 residues.

The V and J genes are TRBV4-3 and TRBJ2-7; TCRdb calls TRBD2, which cannot be checked without DNA. The germline V gene encodes CDR1 LGHNA and CDR2 YSLEER. The CDR3 sequence is 18 residues long. The chain's CDR3 is CASSQTLGLAGASYEQYF.

V and J are TRBV7-7 and TRBJ2-1; TCRdb outputs TRBD2, but without DNA this stays unchecked. Germline V gives CDR1 SSHAT, CDR2 FNYEAQ (reference sequence). The CDR3 loop spans 17 amino acids. CDR3 sequence: CASSLEWGTSGHNEQFF.

CDR3 loop: CASSLNRATNEKLFF. The chain uses TRBV7-6 and TRBJ1-4; TCRdb's D gene call, TRBD1, goes unchecked for lack of DNA. Germline lookup yields CDR1 SGHVS and CDR2 FNYEAQ. CDR3 size: 15 residues.

The chain joins TRBV7-9 to TRBJ2-1. Germline V gives CDR1 SEHNR, CDR2 FQNEAQ (reference sequence). CDR3 size: 15 residues. CDR3 in amino acids: CASSLSANGHNEQFF.

The V call is TRBV11-1, the J call TRBJ2-1; TCRdb indicates TRBD2, and absent DNA this call remains unverified. The CDR3 runs 16 residues. Germline V lookup: CDR1 SGHAT, CDR2 FQDESV (reference sequence). CDR3 sequence reads: CASSPSGTDSYNEQFF.

This CDR3 is CASSQERGSGNYGYTF. This chain connects TRBV3-1 to TRBJ1-2. The CDR3 totals 16 residues. The germline gives CDR1 LGHDT, CDR2 YNNKEL (reference sequence). Together with reference TRBV3-1 and TRBJ1-2, the CDR3 gives the full variable domain: DTAVSQTPKYLVTQMGNDKSIKCEQNLGHDTMYWYKQDSKKFLKIMFSYNNKELIINETVPNRFSPKSPDKAHLNLHINSLELGDSAVYFCASSQERGSGNYGYTFGSGTRLTVV.

The chain links TRBV13 to TRBJ2-1; the TCRdb D gene call, TRBD1, has no DNA to confirm it. Germline assignment: CDR1 PRHDT and CDR2 FYEKMQ (reference sequence). CDR3 length: 13 amino acids. The CDR3 region is CASSLRDSNEQFF.

The V call is TRBV20-1, the J call TRBJ2-7; the D gene TCRdb calls, TRBD2, cannot be checked with no DNA. Germline CDR1 and CDR2: DFQATT and SNEGSKA (reference sequence). The CDR3 length is 13 residues. The CDR3 here is CSAATSLSYEQYF.

The chain joins TRBV7-9 to TRBJ1-1. Germline CDR1 reads SEHNR; CDR2 reads FQNEAQ (reference sequence). This CDR3 has 12 amino acids. CDR3 in amino acids: CASSFWSAEAFF.

This chain connects TRBV28 to TRBJ2-2; TCRdb's D gene call, TRBD1, goes unchecked for lack of DNA. The CDR3 sequence is 15 residues long. Germline assignment: CDR1 MDHEN and CDR2 SYDVKM. CDR3: CASSLYTGGSGELFF.

V is TRBV29-1 and J is TRBJ1-2; as DNA is missing, the TRBD1 call by TCRdb cannot be tested. The CDR3 spans 14 residues. Looked up from germline, CDR1 is SQVTM and CDR2 is ANQGSEA. The CDR3 sequence: CSVDTGQSNYGYTF.

CDR3 residues: CASSLLATWNGGEQYF. The chain couples TRBV7-6 to TRBJ2-7; no DNA is available, so the TRBD2 call from TCRdb remains unchecked. The length of the CDR3 is 16 residues. Germline V lookup: CDR1 SGHVS, CDR2 FNYEAQ.

The V and J genes are TRBV12-3 or TRBV12-4 and TRBJ2-1; as DNA is missing, the TRBD2 call by TCRdb cannot be tested. CDR3 size: 17 residues. The CDR3 spells CASSLYGSGSGYNEQFF.

V is TRBV7-9 and J is TRBJ2-7; TCRdb's D call of TRBD1 is untestable without DNA. The CDR3 has 15 residues. The germline V gene encodes CDR1 SEHNR and CDR2 FQNEAQ (reference sequence). The CDR3 sequence is CASSPVGTGNYEQYF. Drawing the rest from reference TRBV7-9 and TRBJ2-7, the complete variable domain is DTGVSQNPRHKITKRGQNVTFRCDPISEHNRLYWYRQTLGQGPEFLTYFQNEAQLEKSRLLSDRFSAERPKGSFSTLEIQRTEQGDSAMYLCASSPVGTGNYEQYFGPGTRLTVT.